The rows below give T cell receptor beta chains drawn from one sample of a study of blood T cells in healthy people across ages. Each CDR3 protein is one row after TCRdb ran MiXCR on the 5' RACE reads. The top ten clones hold less than 2.5% of a sample with 1.5 million to 2 million distinct CDR3 sequences, around 48% of them seen once. The sequencing input was blood. The receptors shown here come from a woman aged 40-49 years in good health. Each CDR3 is given with its conserved first and last residue. Fields, in order: clone size, D gene, V gene, J gene, CDR3 protein, CDR3 DNA. The D gene is left open where the match is weak. Clone size is shown for a subset of rows, as once, few, many or a class of expanded clone.

clone_size: once
d_call: NA
v_call: TRBV20-1
j_call: TRBJ1-2
cdr3_aa: CSARDHFYRVDYGYTF
cdr3_nt: TGCAGTGCTAGAGACCATTTTTACAGGGTTGACTATGGCTACACCTTC

clone_size: once
d_call: NA
v_call: TRBV6-5
j_call: TRBJ1-1
cdr3_aa: CASTKPGVRITEAFF
cdr3_nt: TGTGCCAGCACCAAACCGGGGGTCAGGATCACTGAAGCTTTCTTT

clone_size: NA
d_call: TRBD1
v_call: TRBV5-1
j_call: TRBJ2-7
cdr3_aa: CASSAGGFLDEQYF
cdr3_nt: TGCGCCAGCAGCGCAGGGGGTTTTCTCGACGAGCAGTACTTC

clone_size: NA
d_call: NA
v_call: TRBV7-6
j_call: TRBJ2-3
cdr3_aa: CASSPWSGDTQYF
cdr3_nt: TGTGCCAGCAGCCCGTGGTCAGGAGATACGCAGTATTTT

clone_size: NA
d_call: TRBD2
v_call: TRBV6-1
j_call: TRBJ2-1
cdr3_aa: CASSALLAGGRKQFF
cdr3_nt: TGTGCCAGCAGCGCCCTACTAGCGGGGGGGCGGAAACAGTTCTTC

clone_size: few
d_call: TRBD2
v_call: TRBV6-5
j_call: TRBJ2-5
cdr3_aa: CASSNLAGEGETQYF
cdr3_nt: TGTGCCAGCAGTAATCTAGCGGGGGAAGGAGAGACCCAGTACTTC

clone_size: NA
d_call: NA
v_call: TRBV18
j_call: TRBJ1-1
cdr3_aa: CASSPKEMNTEAFF
cdr3_nt: TGTGCCAGCTCCCCCAAGGAGATGAACACTGAAGCTTTCTTT

clone_size: NA
d_call: TRBD1
v_call: TRBV4-2
j_call: TRBJ2-5
cdr3_aa: CASSHPRGQGQETQYF
cdr3_nt: TGTGCCAGCAGCCACCCCCGAGGACAGGGACAAGAGACCCAGTACTTC

clone_size: few
d_call: NA
v_call: TRBV5-1
j_call: TRBJ1-4
cdr3_aa: CASSMTISDEKLFF
cdr3_nt: TGCGCCAGCAGCATGACCATATCGGATGAAAAACTGTTTTTT

clone_size: few
d_call: TRBD1
v_call: TRBV7-3
j_call: TRBJ2-5
cdr3_aa: CASSLSRTGQETQYF
cdr3_nt: TGTGCCAGCAGCTTAAGTCGGACAGGACAAGAGACCCAGTACTTC

clone_size: NA
d_call: TRBD1
v_call: TRBV20-1
j_call: TRBJ2-1
cdr3_aa: CSAERGLSSYNEQFF
cdr3_nt: TGCAGTGCAGAAAGGGGGCTCAGCTCCTACAATGAGCAGTTCTTC

clone_size: once
d_call: TRBD2
v_call: TRBV5-4
j_call: TRBJ2-7
cdr3_aa: CASSFPSGVRYF
cdr3_nt: TGTGCCAGCAGCTTCCCTAGCGGGGTGCGGTACTTC

clone_size: few
d_call: TRBD1
v_call: TRBV7-9
j_call: TRBJ2-4
cdr3_aa: CASSLIQGNKNIQYF
cdr3_nt: TGTGCCAGCAGCTTAATACAGGGGAACAAAAACATTCAGTACTTC

clone_size: few
d_call: NA
v_call: TRBV12-3/TRBV12-4
j_call: TRBJ2-4
cdr3_aa: CASSPGVVIQYF
cdr3_nt: TGTGCCAGCAGTCCGGGGGTAGTCATTCAGTACTTC

clone_size: once
d_call: NA
v_call: TRBV2
j_call: TRBJ2-1
cdr3_aa: CASSDDFDAYNEQFF
cdr3_nt: TGTGCCAGCAGCGATGACTTCGATGCCTACAATGAGCAGTTCTTC

clone_size: NA
d_call: NA
v_call: TRBV4-2
j_call: TRBJ2-7
cdr3_aa: CASAGGVGYEQYF
cdr3_nt: TGTGCCAGCGCCGGCGGGGTGGGATACGAGCAGTACTTC

clone_size: few
d_call: NA
v_call: TRBV7-2
j_call: TRBJ1-5
cdr3_aa: CASRTNQPQHF
cdr3_nt: TGTGCCAGCAGGACGAATCAGCCCCAGCATTTT

clone_size: few
d_call: NA
v_call: TRBV3-1
j_call: TRBJ1-5
cdr3_aa: CASSQDRGLRSNQPQHF
cdr3_nt: TGTGCCAGCAGCCAAGACCGCGGACTCAGGAGCAATCAGCCCCAGCATTTT

clone_size: NA
d_call: NA
v_call: TRBV2
j_call: TRBJ1-5
cdr3_aa: CASSTTGGANPQHF
cdr3_nt: TGTGCCAGCAGTACGACGGGGGGAGCGAATCCCCAGCATTTT

clone_size: once
d_call: TRBD2
v_call: TRBV4-3
j_call: TRBJ2-5
cdr3_aa: CASSQDPSGGPLRETQYF
cdr3_nt: TGCGCCAGCAGCCAAGATCCTAGCGGGGGGCCTCTCCGAGAGACCCAGTACTTC

clone_size: NA
d_call: NA
v_call: TRBV3-1
j_call: TRBJ2-1
cdr3_aa: CASSQDRLNEQFF
cdr3_nt: TGTGCCAGCAGCCAAGATAGGCTAAATGAGCAGTTCTTC

clone_size: NA
d_call: TRBD1
v_call: TRBV29-1
j_call: TRBJ2-5
cdr3_aa: CGVETPAGGLETQYF
cdr3_nt: TGCGGCGTTGAGACCCCGGCAGGGGGCTTGGAGACCCAGTACTTC

clone_size: NA
d_call: TRBD1
v_call: TRBV6-5
j_call: TRBJ2-1
cdr3_aa: CATYQGQGNEQFF
cdr3_nt: TGTGCCACCTACCAGGGACAGGGAAATGAGCAGTTCTTC

clone_size: NA
d_call: TRBD1
v_call: TRBV28
j_call: TRBJ1-3
cdr3_aa: CASSSEQGTGNTIYF
cdr3_nt: TGTGCCAGCAGTTCAGAACAGGGGACTGGAAACACCATATATTTT

clone_size: few
d_call: TRBD1
v_call: TRBV29-1
j_call: TRBJ2-4
cdr3_aa: CSAEGGQGLAKNIQYF
cdr3_nt: TGCAGCGCCGAAGGGGGACAGGGCCTAGCCAAAAACATTCAGTACTTC

clone_size: few
d_call: NA
v_call: TRBV6-5
j_call: TRBJ1-2
cdr3_aa: CASSYSEAGGYTF
cdr3_nt: TGTGCCAGCAGTTACTCGGAGGCTGGCGGCTACACCTTC

clone_size: few
d_call: NA
v_call: TRBV14
j_call: TRBJ1-4
cdr3_aa: CASSQGNEKLFF
cdr3_nt: TGTGCCAGCAGCCAGGGTAATGAAAAACTGTTTTTT

clone_size: NA
d_call: TRBD1
v_call: TRBV20-1
j_call: TRBJ1-4
cdr3_aa: CSARIGTGFRNEKLFF
cdr3_nt: TGCAGTGCTAGAATTGGGACAGGGTTTAGGAATGAAAAACTGTTTTTT

clone_size: NA
d_call: NA
v_call: TRBV7-9
j_call: TRBJ1-4
cdr3_aa: CASSFETEKLFF
cdr3_nt: TGTGCCAGCAGCTTTGAGACCGAAAAACTGTTTTTT

clone_size: NA
d_call: TRBD2
v_call: TRBV9
j_call: TRBJ2-7
cdr3_aa: CASSVEPSGYEQYF
cdr3_nt: TGTGCCAGCAGCGTAGAGCCTAGCGGTTACGAGCAGTACTTC

clone_size: few
d_call: NA
v_call: TRBV7-2
j_call: TRBJ2-3
cdr3_aa: CASSSRGGGERISTDTQYF
cdr3_nt: TGTGCCAGCAGCTCCAGAGGGGGCGGGGAGAGAATTAGCACAGATACGCAGTATTTT

clone_size: NA
d_call: NA
v_call: TRBV18
j_call: TRBJ2-1
cdr3_aa: CASSNTGQVYNEQFF
cdr3_nt: TGTGCCAGCTCCAATACGGGCCAGGTCTACAATGAGCAGTTCTTC

clone_size: NA
d_call: NA
v_call: TRBV21-1
j_call: TRBJ2-7
cdr3_aa: CASSKAGQAYEQYF
cdr3_nt: TGTGCCAGCAGCAAAGCGGGACAGGCCTACGAGCAGTACTTC

clone_size: NA
d_call: TRBD2
v_call: TRBV9
j_call: TRBJ2-7
cdr3_aa: CASSVVAGDYNEQYF
cdr3_nt: TGTGCCAGCAGCGTAGTAGCGGGGGACTACAATGAGCAGTACTTC

clone_size: NA
d_call: NA
v_call: TRBV6-4
j_call: TRBJ2-3
cdr3_aa: CASSGALDGTDTQYF
cdr3_nt: TGTGCCAGCAGTGGGGCCTTGGATGGGACAGATACGCAGTATTTT

clone_size: few
d_call: TRBD1
v_call: TRBV13
j_call: TRBJ2-5
cdr3_aa: CAVPGDRTYQETQYF
cdr3_nt: TGTGCCGTACCGGGGGACAGGACGTACCAAGAGACCCAGTACTTC

clone_size: NA
d_call: NA
v_call: TRBV4-3
j_call: TRBJ1-4
cdr3_aa: CASSQDGRGEKLFF
cdr3_nt: TGCGCCAGCAGCCAAGATGGGAGAGGGGAAAAACTGTTTTTT

clone_size: NA
d_call: NA
v_call: TRBV29-1
j_call: TRBJ1-2
cdr3_aa: CSVGGRFYGYTF
cdr3_nt: TGTAGCGTCGGTGGCAGGTTCTATGGCTACACCTTC

clone_size: NA
d_call: NA
v_call: TRBV6-1
j_call: TRBJ2-1
cdr3_aa: CASSVNPGVYNEQFF
cdr3_nt: TGTGCCAGCAGTGTAAACCCTGGGGTCTACAATGAGCAGTTCTTC